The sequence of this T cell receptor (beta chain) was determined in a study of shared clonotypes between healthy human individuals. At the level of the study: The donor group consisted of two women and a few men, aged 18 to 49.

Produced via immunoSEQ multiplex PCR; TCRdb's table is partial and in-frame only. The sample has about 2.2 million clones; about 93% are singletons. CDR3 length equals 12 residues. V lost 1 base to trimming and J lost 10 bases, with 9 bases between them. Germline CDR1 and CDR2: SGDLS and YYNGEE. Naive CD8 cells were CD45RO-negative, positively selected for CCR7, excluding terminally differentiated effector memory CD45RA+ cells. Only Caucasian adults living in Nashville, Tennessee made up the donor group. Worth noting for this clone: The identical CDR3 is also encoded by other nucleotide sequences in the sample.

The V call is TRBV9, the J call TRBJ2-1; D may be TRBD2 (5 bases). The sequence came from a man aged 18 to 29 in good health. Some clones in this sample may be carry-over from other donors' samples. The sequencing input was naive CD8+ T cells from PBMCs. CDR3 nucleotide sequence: TGTGCCAGCAGCGTATCCGAGGGAGAGCAGTTCTTC. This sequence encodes CASSVSEGEQFF. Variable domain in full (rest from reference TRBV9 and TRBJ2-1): DSGVTQTPKHLITATGQRVTLRCSPRSGDLSVYWYQQSLDQGLQFLIQYYNGEERAKGNILERFSAQQFPDLHSELNLSSLELGDSALYFCASSVSEGEQFFGPGTRLTVL.